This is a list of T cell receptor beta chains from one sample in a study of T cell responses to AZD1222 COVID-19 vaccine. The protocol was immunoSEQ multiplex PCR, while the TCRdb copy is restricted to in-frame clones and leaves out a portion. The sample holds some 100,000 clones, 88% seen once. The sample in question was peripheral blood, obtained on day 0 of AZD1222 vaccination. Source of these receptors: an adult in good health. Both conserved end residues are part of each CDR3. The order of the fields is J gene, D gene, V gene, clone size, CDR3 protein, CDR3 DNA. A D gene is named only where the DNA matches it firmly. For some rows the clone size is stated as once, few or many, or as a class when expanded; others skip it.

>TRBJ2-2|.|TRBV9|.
CASRYGRNTGELFF
TGTGCCAGCAGATACGGACGTAACACCGGGGAGCTGTTTTTT
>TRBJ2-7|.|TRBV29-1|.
CSAMLGSEQYF
TGCAGCGCCATGCTAGGGAGCGAGCAGTACTTC
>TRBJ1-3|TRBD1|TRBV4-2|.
CASSQEWTGGNTIYF
TGTGCCAGCAGCCAAGAGTGGACAGGGGGAAACACCATATATTTT
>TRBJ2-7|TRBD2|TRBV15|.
CATSRSPAGGSYEQYF
TGTGCCACCAGCAGAAGCCCTGCGGGAGGCTCCTACGAGCAGTACTTC
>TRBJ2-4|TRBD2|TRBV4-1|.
CASSPQGGDIQYF
TGCGCCAGCAGCCCCCAGGGAGGGGACATTCAGTACTTC
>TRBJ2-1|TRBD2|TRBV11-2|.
CASSPLAGFYNEQFF
TGTGCCAGCAGCCCACTAGCGGGATTCTACAATGAGCAGTTCTTC
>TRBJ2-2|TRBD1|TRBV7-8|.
CASSPGQGNTGELFF
TGTGCCAGCAGCCCGGGACAGGGTAACACCGGGGAGCTGTTTTTT
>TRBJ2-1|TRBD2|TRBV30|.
CASSSGRAGDEQFF
TGTGCCTCCTCTAGCGGGAGGGCCGGCGATGAGCAGTTCTTC
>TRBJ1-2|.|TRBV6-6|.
CASNGDGYGYTF
TGTGCCAGCAACGGTGATGGCTATGGCTACACCTTC
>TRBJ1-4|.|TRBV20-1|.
CSARDGEKLFF
TGCAGTGCTAGAGACGGTGAAAAACTGTTTTTT
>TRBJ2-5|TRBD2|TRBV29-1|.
CSVEDGAGGLQETQYF
TGCAGCGTTGAAGATGGAGCGGGAGGATTACAAGAGACCCAGTACTTC
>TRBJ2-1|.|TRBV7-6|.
CASSLGITGSFLYNEQFF
TGTGCCAGCAGCTTGGGTATCACTGGGAGTTTCCTTTACAATGAGCAGTTCTTC
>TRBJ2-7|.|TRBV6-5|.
CASSYSDLGPAEQYF
TGTGCCAGCAGTTACTCAGATCTGGGTCCGGCCGAGCAGTACTTC
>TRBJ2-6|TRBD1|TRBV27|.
CASSDTPQGASGANVLTF
TGTGCCAGCAGTGACACCCCCCAGGGGGCTTCTGGGGCCAACGTCCTGACTTTC
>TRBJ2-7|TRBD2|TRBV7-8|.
CASSPLIAGGEPEQYF
TGTGCCAGCAGCCCACTCATAGCGGGAGGAGAACCCGAGCAGTACTTC
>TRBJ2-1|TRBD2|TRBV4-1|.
CASSRIPGLAGVLTPYNEQFF
TGCGCCAGCAGCCGAATTCCTGGACTAGCGGGAGTTCTAACGCCGTACAATGAGCAGTTCTTC
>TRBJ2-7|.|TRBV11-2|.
CASTGGDLSEQYF
TGTGCCAGCACCGGTGGGGATTTAAGCGAGCAGTACTTC
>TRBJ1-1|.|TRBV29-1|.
CSARESNTEAFF
TGCAGCGCACGGGAATCAAACACTGAAGCTTTCTTT
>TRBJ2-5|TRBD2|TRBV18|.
CASSPQQGSGRTQETQYF
TGTGCCAGCTCACCACAACAGGGTAGCGGGAGAACCCAAGAGACCCAGTACTTC
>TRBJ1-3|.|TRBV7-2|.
CASYATQRSGNTIYF
TGTGCCAGCTATGCTACCCAGCGCTCTGGAAACACCATATATTTT
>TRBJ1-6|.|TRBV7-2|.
CASSSYLDIPLHF
TGTGCCAGCAGCTCCTACCTGGACATTCCCCTCCACTTT
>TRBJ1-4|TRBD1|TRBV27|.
CASSPFRDREKLFF
TGTGCCAGCAGCCCTTTCCGGGACAGGGAAAAACTGTTTTTT
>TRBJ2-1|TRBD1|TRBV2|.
CASTRGGSAYNEQFF
TGTGCCAGCACCCGAGGGGGCAGCGCCTACAATGAGCAGTTCTTC
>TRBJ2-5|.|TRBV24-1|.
CATSDSDGLTQYF
TGTGCCACCAGTGATTCCGACGGGCTGACCCAGTACTTC
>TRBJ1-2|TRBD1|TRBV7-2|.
CASSLGRGGQGYGYTF
TGTGCCAGCAGCTTAGGGCGAGGGGGCCAGGGTTATGGCTACACCTTC
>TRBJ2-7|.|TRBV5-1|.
CASSPGTFSYEQYF
TGCGCCAGCAGCCCCGGGACCTTCAGCTACGAGCAGTACTTC
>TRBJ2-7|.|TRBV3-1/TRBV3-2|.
CASSQVRTAYEQYF
TGTGCCAGCAGCCAAGTCCGGACAGCATACGAGCAGTACTTC
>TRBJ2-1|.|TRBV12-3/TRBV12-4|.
CASSLGDNEQFF
TGTGCCAGCAGTTTAGGGGACAATGAGCAGTTCTTC
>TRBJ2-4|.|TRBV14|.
CASSRFGGNIQYF
TGTGCCAGCAGCCGTTTTGGGGGAAACATTCAGTACTTC
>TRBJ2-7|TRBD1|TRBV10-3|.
CAISRPGTGSNEQYF
TGTGCCATCAGTCGTCCCGGGACAGGGTCCAACGAGCAGTACTTC
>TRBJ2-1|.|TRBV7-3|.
CASSLSSYNEQFF
TGTGCCAGCAGCTTAAGTTCCTACAATGAGCAGTTCTTC
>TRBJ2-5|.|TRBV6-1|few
CASSEVKVAQETQYF
TGTGCCAGCAGTGAAGTTAAGGTAGCCCAAGAGACCCAGTACTTC
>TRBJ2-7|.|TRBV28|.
CASSFAPYEQYF
TGTGCCAGCAGTTTTGCCCCCTACGAGCAGTACTTC
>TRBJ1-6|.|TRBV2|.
CASSVVDSYSPLHF
TGTGCCAGCAGTGTTGTGGACAGTTATTCACCCCTCCACTTT
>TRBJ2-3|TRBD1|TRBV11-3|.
CASSLRQGRTDTQYF
TGTGCCAGCAGCTTGCGACAGGGGAGAACAGATACGCAGTATTTT
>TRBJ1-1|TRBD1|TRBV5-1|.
CASSSQGSTEAFF
TGCGCCAGCAGCTCACAGGGGAGCACTGAAGCTTTCTTT
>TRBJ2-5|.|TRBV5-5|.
CASSLAVFGTQYF
TGTGCCAGCAGCTTGGCGGTTTTTGGGACCCAGTACTTC
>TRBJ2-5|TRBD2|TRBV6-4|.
CASSETAGATETQYF
TGTGCCAGCAGTGAAACCGCGGGAGCTACTGAGACCCAGTACTTC
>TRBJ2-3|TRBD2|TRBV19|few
CASSISFSGRATDTQYF
TGTGCCAGTAGTATCTCCTTTAGCGGGAGGGCAACAGATACGCAGTATTTT
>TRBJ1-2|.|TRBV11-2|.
CASSKPGSPKNGYTF
TGTGCCAGCAGCAAACCCGGGTCTCCCAAGAATGGCTACACCTTC